Listed below are T cell receptor beta chains from one sample, sequenced in a study of blood T cell repertoires in COVID-19. Clones were read by immunoSEQ multiplex PCR, and TCRdb kept only the in-frame ones, dropping some. The sample has about 340,000 clones, over 80% seen once. Sequences were obtained from peripheral blood. The receptor set was obtained from a woman aged 50 to 60 with COVID-19, enrolled during active disease. CDR3s include the opening cysteine and the closing phenylalanine or tryptophan. Some rows have no size entry. The others give once, few or many, or a class for an expanded clone.

>NA|TRBJ2-7|TRBV19
CASSSAGLAGAEQYF
>NA|TRBJ1-2|TRBV6-2/TRBV6-3
CASSYPLDRFLTF
>NA|TRBJ2-3|TRBV5-1
CASRTVLAGDTQYF
>NA|TRBJ2-5|TRBV3-1/TRBV3-2
CASSQRWTGTETQYF
>NA|TRBJ2-7|TRBV30
CAWRVQGAGEQYF
>few|TRBJ2-5|TRBV11-3
CASSERTAQETQYF
>NA|TRBJ2-7|TRBV5-5
CASSLASGPAYEQYF
>NA|TRBJ2-3|TRBV7-8
CASSQHGPGQGTDTQYF
>few|TRBJ1-1|TRBV3-1/TRBV3-2
CASSLGGAMAEAFF
>NA|TRBJ2-1|TRBV5-1
CASSSPRSGRAIDEQFF
>NA|TRBJ2-5|TRBV5-1
CASSEQETQYF
>NA|TRBJ1-1|TRBV2
CASIKTGMNTEAFF
>once|TRBJ2-7|TRBV3-1/TRBV3-2
CASGGTYEQYF
>NA|TRBJ2-7|TRBV24-1
CATSDRGDRAYEQYF
>NA|TRBJ1-2|TRBV6-4
CASSANDRGGTYGYTF
>NA|TRBJ1-2|TRBV19
CASSMGQGIYGYTF
>NA|TRBJ2-5|TRBV30
CAWSPGQGAQETQYF
>NA|TRBJ2-7|TRBV7-3
CASSPQGGAYEQYF
>NA|TRBJ1-1|TRBV27
CASSLSSSAHSEAFF
>NA|TRBJ1-1|TRBV19
CASTDYGLPFLGFLNTEAFF
>NA|TRBJ2-5|TRBV3-1/TRBV3-2
CASSQEAVMKTQYF
>NA|TRBJ1-3|TRBV30
CAWSLKSTGNTIYF
>NA|TRBJ2-7|TRBV5-4
CASSSRQGSYEQYF
>few|TRBJ1-6|TRBV13
CASSWPSSSPLHF
>NA|TRBJ2-5|TRBV4-1
CASSPPLLETQYF
>NA|TRBJ2-1|TRBV18
CASSGRDLAPNEQFF
>NA|TRBJ1-1|TRBV6-5
CASSPLASTGLEAFF
>NA|TRBJ1-2|TRBV6-5
CASSPDLVTGYTF
>once|TRBJ2-3|TRBV5-1
CASSLLPAGDTDTQYF
>NA|TRBJ2-1|TRBV29-1
CSVDDRGHEQFF
>once|TRBJ2-1|TRBV29-1
CSVEAQRETNNEQFF
>few|TRBJ1-4|TRBV18
CASSPDRGNEKLFF
>NA|TRBJ1-6|TRBV27
CASSFHPPSDNSPLHF
>NA|TRBJ2-7|TRBV7-2
CASSLSGLAAYEQYF